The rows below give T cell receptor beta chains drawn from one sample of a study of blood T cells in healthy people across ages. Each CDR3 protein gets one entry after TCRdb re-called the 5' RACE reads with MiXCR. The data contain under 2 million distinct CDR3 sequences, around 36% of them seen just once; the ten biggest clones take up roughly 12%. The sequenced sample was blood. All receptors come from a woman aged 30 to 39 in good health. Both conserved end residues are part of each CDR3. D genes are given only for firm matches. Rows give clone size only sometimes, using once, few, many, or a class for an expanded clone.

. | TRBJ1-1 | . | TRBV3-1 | TGTGCCAGCAGCCAAGCGGCTGCGGGGGCTGAAGCTTTCTTT | CASSQAAAGAEAFF
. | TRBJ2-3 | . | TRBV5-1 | TGCGCCAGCAGCTTGTCCGGGGGCCCCGGCACGCAGTATTTT | CASSLSGGPGTQYF
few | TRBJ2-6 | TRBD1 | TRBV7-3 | TGTGCCAGCAGCTTAGGACAGGGGAGTTCGGCCGTCTCTGGGGCCAACGTCCTGACTTTC | CASSLGQGSSAVSGANVLTF
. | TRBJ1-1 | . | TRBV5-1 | TGCGCCAGCAGCTTGGAGGGTCTTCGAAGTGCTTTCTTT | CASSLEGLRSAFF
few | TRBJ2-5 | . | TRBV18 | TGTGCCAGCTCACCCCCGGGTCTGCGGAGGGAGACCCAGTACTTC | CASSPPGLRRETQYF
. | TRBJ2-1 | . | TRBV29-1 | TGCAGCGTTGAACCGGGACGAGCGAAATCCTACAATGAGCAGTTCTTC | CSVEPGRAKSYNEQFF
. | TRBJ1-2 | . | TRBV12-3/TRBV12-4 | TGTGCCAGCACCATGACAGGTGTTCCCTATGGCTACACCTTC | CASTMTGVPYGYTF
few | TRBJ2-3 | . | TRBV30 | TGTGCCTGGAGTCCCGCAGATACGCAGTATTTT | CAWSPADTQYF
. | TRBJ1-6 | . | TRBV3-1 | TGTGCCAGCAGCCAAGGCAGAGATTATAATTCACCCCTCCACTTT | CASSQGRDYNSPLHF
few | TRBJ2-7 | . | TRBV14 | TGTGCCAGCAGACAACAGGGAACAAGCTCCTACGAGCAGTACTTC | CASRQQGTSSYEQYF
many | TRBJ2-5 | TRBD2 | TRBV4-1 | TGCGCCAGCAGCCACCTGAGGGGGGTAGCGGGGGAGACCCAGTACTTC | CASSHLRGVAGETQYF
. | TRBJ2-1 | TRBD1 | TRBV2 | TGTGCCAGCAGTGAGGGACAGGTAATCGATGAGCGGTTCTTC | CASSEGQVIDERFF
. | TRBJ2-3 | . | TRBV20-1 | TGCAGTGCTATCCAAAGTAGGGGGACAGATACGCAGTATTTT | CSAIQSRGTDTQYF
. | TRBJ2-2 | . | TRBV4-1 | TGCGCCAGCAGCCAAGGTAAACTGAACACCGGGGAGCTGTTTTTT | CASSQGKLNTGELFF
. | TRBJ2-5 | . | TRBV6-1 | TGTGCCAGCAGTGAATCGGCAAGCCGTGGGTGGGGGCAGTACTTC | CASSESASRGWGQYF
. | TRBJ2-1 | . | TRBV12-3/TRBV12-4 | TGTGCCAGCCACGGGCAGACCATCTCCTACAATGAGCAGTTCTTC | CASHGQTISYNEQFF
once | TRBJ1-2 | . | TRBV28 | TGTGCCAGCAGTCCGAAAGAGGATAGTGGCTACACCTTC | CASSPKEDSGYTF
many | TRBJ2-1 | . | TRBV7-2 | TGTGCCAGCAGCTTAAGCTCGGGAAGTCATAATGAGCAGTTCTTC | CASSLSSGSHNEQFF
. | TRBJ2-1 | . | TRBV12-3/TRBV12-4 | TGTGCCAGCAGTGAAATAGCACGATATGAGCAGTTCTTC | CASSEIARYEQFF
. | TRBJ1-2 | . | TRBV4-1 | TGCGCCAGCAGCCAAGAAAGGGAGTCGATCTATGGCTACACCTTC | CASSQERESIYGYTF
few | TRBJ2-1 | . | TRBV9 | TGTGCCAGCAGCGTTAGGGACTTCGGGGAAAATGAGCAGTTCTTC | CASSVRDFGENEQFF
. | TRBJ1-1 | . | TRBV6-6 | TGTGCCAGTCAGTTTGGGTCCACTGAAGCTTTCTTT | CASQFGSTEAFF
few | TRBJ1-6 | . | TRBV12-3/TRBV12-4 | TGTGCCAGCAGTTTAGGCATAGGCTCCTATAATTCACCCCTCCACTTT | CASSLGIGSYNSPLHF
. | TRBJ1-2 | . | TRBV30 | TGTGCCTGGAGTGTACCTTTCGTTGGCTATGGCTACACCTTC | CAWSVPFVGYGYTF
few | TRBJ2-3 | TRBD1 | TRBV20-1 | TGCAGTGCTCCCCACCGACAGGGACAGCCAGATACGCAGTGTTTT | CSAPHRQGQPDTQCF
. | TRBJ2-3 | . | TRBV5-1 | TGCGCCAGCAGCTTGAGAGGCAGTCCTGGGGATACGCAGTATTTT | CASSLRGSPGDTQYF